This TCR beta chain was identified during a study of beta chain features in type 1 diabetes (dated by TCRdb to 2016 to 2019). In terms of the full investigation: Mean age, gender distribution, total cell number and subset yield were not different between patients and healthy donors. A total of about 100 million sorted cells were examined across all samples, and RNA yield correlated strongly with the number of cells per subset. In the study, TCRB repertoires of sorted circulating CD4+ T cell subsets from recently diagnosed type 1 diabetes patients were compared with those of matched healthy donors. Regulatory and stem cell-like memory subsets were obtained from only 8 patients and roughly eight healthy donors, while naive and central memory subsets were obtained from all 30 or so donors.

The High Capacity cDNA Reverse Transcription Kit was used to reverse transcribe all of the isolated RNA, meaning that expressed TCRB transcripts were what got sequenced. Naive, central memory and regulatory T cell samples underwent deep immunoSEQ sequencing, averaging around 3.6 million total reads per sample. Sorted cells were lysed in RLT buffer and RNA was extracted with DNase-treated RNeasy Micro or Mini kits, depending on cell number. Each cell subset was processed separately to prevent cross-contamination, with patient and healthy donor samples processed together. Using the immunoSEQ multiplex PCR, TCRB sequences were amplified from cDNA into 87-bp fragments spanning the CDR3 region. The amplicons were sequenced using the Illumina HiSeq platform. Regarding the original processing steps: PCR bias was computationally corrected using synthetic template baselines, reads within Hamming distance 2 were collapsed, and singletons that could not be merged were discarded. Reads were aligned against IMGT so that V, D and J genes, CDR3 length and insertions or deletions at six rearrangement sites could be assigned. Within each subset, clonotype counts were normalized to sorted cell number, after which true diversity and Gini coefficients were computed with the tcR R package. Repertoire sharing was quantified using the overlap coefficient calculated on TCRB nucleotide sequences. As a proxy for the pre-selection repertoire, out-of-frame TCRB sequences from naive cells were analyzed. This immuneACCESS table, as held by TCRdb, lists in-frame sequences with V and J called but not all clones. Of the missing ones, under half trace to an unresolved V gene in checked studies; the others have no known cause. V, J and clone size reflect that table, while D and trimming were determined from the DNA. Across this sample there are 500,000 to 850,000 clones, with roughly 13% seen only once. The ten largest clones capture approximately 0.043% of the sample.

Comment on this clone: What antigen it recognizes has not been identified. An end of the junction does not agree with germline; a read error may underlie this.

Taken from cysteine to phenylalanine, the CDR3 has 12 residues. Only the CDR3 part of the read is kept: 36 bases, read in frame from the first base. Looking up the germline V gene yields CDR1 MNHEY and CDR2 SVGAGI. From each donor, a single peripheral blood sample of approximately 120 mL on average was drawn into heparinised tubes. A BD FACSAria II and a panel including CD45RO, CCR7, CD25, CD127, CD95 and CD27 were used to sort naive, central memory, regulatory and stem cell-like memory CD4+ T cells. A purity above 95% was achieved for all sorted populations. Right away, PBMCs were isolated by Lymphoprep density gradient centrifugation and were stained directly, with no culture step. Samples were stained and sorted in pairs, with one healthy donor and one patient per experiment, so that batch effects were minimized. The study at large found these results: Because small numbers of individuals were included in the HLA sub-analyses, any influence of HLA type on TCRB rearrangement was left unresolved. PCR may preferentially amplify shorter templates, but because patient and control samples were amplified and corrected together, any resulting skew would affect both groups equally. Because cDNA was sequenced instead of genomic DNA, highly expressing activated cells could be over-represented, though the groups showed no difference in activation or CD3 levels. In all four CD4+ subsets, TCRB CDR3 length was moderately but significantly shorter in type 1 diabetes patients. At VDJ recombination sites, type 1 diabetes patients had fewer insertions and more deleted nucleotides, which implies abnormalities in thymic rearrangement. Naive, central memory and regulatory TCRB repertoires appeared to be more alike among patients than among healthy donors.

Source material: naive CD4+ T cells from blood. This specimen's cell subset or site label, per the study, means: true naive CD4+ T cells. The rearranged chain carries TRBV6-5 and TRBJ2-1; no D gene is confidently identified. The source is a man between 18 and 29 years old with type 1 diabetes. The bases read TGTGCCATCAGTGAAGGATACAATGAGCAGTTCTTC. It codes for CAISEGYNEQFF.